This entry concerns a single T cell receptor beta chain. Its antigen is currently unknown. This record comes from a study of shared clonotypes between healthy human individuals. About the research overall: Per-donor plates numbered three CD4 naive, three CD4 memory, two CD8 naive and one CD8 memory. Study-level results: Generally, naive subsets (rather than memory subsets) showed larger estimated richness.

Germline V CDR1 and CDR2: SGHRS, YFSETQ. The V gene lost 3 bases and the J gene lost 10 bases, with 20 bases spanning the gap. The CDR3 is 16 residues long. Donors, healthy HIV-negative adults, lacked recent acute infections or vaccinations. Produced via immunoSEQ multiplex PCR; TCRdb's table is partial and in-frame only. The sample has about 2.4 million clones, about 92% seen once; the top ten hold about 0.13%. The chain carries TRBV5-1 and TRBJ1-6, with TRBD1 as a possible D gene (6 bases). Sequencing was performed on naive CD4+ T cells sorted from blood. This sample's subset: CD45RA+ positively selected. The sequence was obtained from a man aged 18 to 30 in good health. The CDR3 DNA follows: TGCGCCAGCAGCTCATCGCCGACAGGCCAGGGCTCACCCCTCCACTTT. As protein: CASSSSPTGQGSPLHF.